This T cell receptor (beta chain) stems from a study of T-cell reconstitution after alpha-beta-depleted transplantation in children. V lost 5 bases to trimming and J lost 0 bases, with 13 bases between them. Germline V gives CDR1 SEHNR, CDR2 FQNEAQ (reference sequence). The CDR3 totals 16 residues. Unique molecular identifiers were used in preparing the TCRbeta library. In TCRdb, the PCR reads were re-called with MiXCR into one record per CDR3 protein. Of approximately 520,000 distinct CDR3 sequences listed, approximately 10% were seen once; the top ten hold 14%. The material sequenced was PBMCs, mostly from graft donor cells, taken 180 days after TCRalphabeta/CD19-depleted stem cell transplant. The J gene is TRBJ1-4, the V gene TRBV7-9; D ambiguous. The origin of this receptor is a female patient under 10 years old who had a stem cell transplant for aplastic anemia, so the T cells may come from the graft donor. CDR3 DNA: TGTGCCAGCAGCCAAACGGCCCTTGCAACTAATGAAAAACTGTTTTTT. The encoded protein is CASSQTALATNEKLFF. Complete variable domain (other parts from reference TRBV7-9 and TRBJ1-4): DTGVSQNPRHKITKRGQNVTFRCDPISEHNRLYWYRQTLGQGPEFLTYFQNEAQLEKSRLLSDRFSAERPKGSFSTLEIQRTEQGDSAMYLCASSQTALATNEKLFFGSGTQLSVL.